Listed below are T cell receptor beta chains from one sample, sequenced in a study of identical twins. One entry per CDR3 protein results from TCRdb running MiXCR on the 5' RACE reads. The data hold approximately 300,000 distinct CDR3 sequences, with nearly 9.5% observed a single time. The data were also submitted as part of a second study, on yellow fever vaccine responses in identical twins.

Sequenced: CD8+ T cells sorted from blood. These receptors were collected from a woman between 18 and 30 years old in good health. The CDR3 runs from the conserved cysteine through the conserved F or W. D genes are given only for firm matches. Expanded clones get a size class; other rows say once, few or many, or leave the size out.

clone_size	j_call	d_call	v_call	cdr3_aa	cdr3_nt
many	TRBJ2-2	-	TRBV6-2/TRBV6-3	CASRTTTGTNTGELFF	TGTGCCAGCAGAACCACCACAGGGACAAACACCGGGGAGCTGTTTTTT
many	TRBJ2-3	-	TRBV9	CASSHSLDTQYF	TGTGCCAGCAGCCACTCGTTAGATACGCAGTATTTT
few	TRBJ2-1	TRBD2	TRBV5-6	CASSLEAGGPSNEQFF	TGTGCCAGCAGCTTGGAGGCGGGAGGGCCATCCAATGAGCAGTTCTTC
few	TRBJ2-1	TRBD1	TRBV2	CASSEGRQGNEQFF	TGTGCCAGCAGTGAAGGACGACAGGGCAATGAGCAGTTCTTC
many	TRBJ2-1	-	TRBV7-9	CASSLNTEQFF	TGTGCCAGCAGCCTAAACACCGAGCAGTTCTTC
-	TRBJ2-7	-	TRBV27	CASSPRPQDEQYF	TGTGCCAGCAGTCCCAGACCGCAGGACGAGCAGTACTTC
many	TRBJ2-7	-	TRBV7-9	CASSLGETPIYEQYF	TGTGCCAGCAGCTTAGGAGAAACACCCATCTACGAGCAGTACTTC
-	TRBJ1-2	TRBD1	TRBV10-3	CAIRSLRDRGQDYGYTF	TGTGCCATCAGATCACTTCGGGACAGGGGGCAGGACTATGGCTACACCTTC
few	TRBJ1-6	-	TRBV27	CASSSLRVALHYSPLHF	TGTGCCAGCAGTTCGCTACGGGTAGCTTTACACTATTCACCCCTCCACTTT
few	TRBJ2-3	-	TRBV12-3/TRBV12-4	CARYERQASTDTQYF	TGTGCCAGATATGAACGACAGGCTAGCACAGATACGCAGTATTTT
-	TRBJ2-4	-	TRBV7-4	CASSLAAHVEGRLEGFLTKNIQYF	TGTGCCAGCAGCTTAGCGGCCCATGTGGAGGGACGGCTGGAAGGGTTTTTAACCAAAAACATTCAGTACTTC
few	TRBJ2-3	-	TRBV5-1	CASSLEGGTSTDTQYF	TGCGCCAGCAGCTTGGAGGGGGGGACTAGCACAGATACGCAGTATTTT
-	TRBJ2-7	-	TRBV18	CASSPTGLVYEQYF	TGTGCCAGCTCCCCGACAGGCCTTGTCTACGAGCAGTACTTC
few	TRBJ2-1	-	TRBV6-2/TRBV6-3	CASILGRGRVIDEQFF	TGTGCCAGCATTCTCGGTAGGGGGAGGGTGATCGATGAGCAGTTCTTC
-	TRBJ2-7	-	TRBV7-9	CASSRGREQYF	TGTGCCAGCAGTCGGGGCCGCGAGCAGTACTTC
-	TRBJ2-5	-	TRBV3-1	CASSLIRGQETQYF	TGTGCCAGCAGCTTAATCAGGGGCCAAGAGACCCAGTACTTC
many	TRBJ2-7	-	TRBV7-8	CASSPRSGGFLNEQYF	TGTGCCAGCAGCCCCCGCTCAGGGGGGTTTCTCAACGAGCAGTACTTC
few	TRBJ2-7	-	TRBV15	CATSTTQAPGPYEQYF	TGTGCCACCAGCACTACACAGGCCCCTGGGCCTTACGAGCAGTACTTC
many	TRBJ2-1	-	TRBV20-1	CSARGEVSYNEQFF	TGCAGTGCTAGAGGGGAGGTCTCCTACAATGAGCAGTTCTTC
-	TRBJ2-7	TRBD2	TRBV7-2	CASSPGLAGAAYEQYF	TGTGCCAGCAGCCCCGGACTAGCGGGGGCAGCCTACGAGCAGTACTTC
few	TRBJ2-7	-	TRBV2	CASSEYRDPYEQYF	TGTGCCAGCAGTGAGTACCGGGACCCCTACGAGCAGTACTTC
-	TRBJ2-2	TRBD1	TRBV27	CASSPFPTGANTGELFF	TGTGCCAGCAGTCCATTCCCGACAGGGGCCAACACCGGGGAGCTGTTTTTT
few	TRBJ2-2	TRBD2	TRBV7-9	CASSLVSQREDGELFF	TGTGCCAGCAGCTTAGTTTCGCAGCGGGAGGACGGGGAGCTGTTTTTT
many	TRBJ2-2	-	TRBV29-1	CSVTGGDTGELFF	TGCAGCGTTACAGGGGGGGACACCGGGGAGCTGTTTTTT
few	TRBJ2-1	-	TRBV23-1	CASSQSRGYIYNEQFF	TGCGCCAGCAGTCAATCGAGGGGTTATATCTACAATGAGCAGTTCTTC
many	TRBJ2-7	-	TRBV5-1	CASSLGALYEQYF	TGCGCCAGCAGCCTCGGCGCTTTATACGAGCAGTACTTC